The clone carrying this TCR beta chain was seen once. Its matching antigen is unknown. The source of the sample is a study of radiotherapy plus CTLA-4 blockade in lung cancer. Produced via immunoSEQ multiplex PCR; TCRdb's table is partial and in-frame only. The profile shows roughly 32,000 clones, about four fifths of them singletons. The CDR3 spans 13 residues. Deletions cut 3 bases from V and 3 bases from J, with 8 bases between. Germline-derived CDR1 and CDR2 are SNHLY and FYNNEI. Study-level findings and limits: TCR clones of tumor origin grew in blood after radiotherapy plus ipilimumab. In blood, early T cell clone dynamics reportedly predicted response best, together with interferon-beta.

The V call is TRBV2, the J call TRBJ2-5; the D gene is possibly TRBD1 (6 bases). The clonotype was recovered from a human donor with non-small cell lung cancer that progressed on radiotherapy plus ipilimumab. The sequenced sample was peripheral blood, obtained from a patient treated with radiotherapy plus ipilimumab. The DNA for the CDR3 is TGTGCCAGCAGTGACACAGGGAAAGAGACCCAGTACTTC. This translates into CASSDTGKETQYF.